This passage covers 31 T cell receptor beta chains from one sample sequenced in a study of blood T cell repertoires in COVID-19. The method was immunoSEQ multiplex PCR; TCRdb's version includes in-frame clones alone and lacks a portion of them. The data hold 100,000 to 150,000 clones, with roughly 90% observed a single time. The sample comprised peripheral blood. The receptors stem from a man in his 70s with active COVID-19.

The chain couples TRBV12-3 or TRBV12-4 to TRBJ2-2, with D unclear. CDR3 size: 13 residues. V was trimmed by 4 bases and J by 9 bases, leaving 12 bases between them. The CDR3 protein is CASSSTLSRELFF. The CDR3 nucleotides are TGTGCCAGCAGTTCCACTCTAAGCCGGGAGCTGTTTTTT.

The J gene is TRBJ1-2, the V gene TRBV5-1; 12 positions agree with TRBD1. There are 15 residues in the CDR3. Germline CDR1 and CDR2: SGHRS and YFSETQ. The ends lost 4 bases at V and 4 bases at J; junction bases unmatched: 5. CDR3 amino acids: CASSAGTGGSYGYTF. The CDR3 bases are TGCGCCAGCAGCGCCGGGACAGGGGGCAGCTATGGCTACACCTTC.

The rearrangement joins TRBV28 to TRBJ1-1, with 11 bases identical to TRBD1. This CDR3 contains 18 residues. Per germline, CDR1 MDHEN and CDR2 SYDVKM. Unmatched junction bases numbered 11, after V lost 5 bases and J lost 0 bases. The CDR3 sequence: CASSINRDRGDMNTEAFF. CDR3 bases: TGTGCCAGCAGTATTAACCGGGACAGGGGGGACATGAACACTGAAGCTTTCTTT.

The J gene is TRBJ1-2, the V gene TRBV30; 7 nucleotides match TRBD1. This CDR3 spans 11 amino acids. J lost 6 bases, V lost 5 bases, and 3 bases had no gene match. CDR1 and CDR2 from the germline V gene are GTSNPN and SVGIG (reference sequence). CDR3 nucleotides: TGTGCCTGGGAGACAGGGAATGGCTACACCTTC. Translation gives CAWETGNGYTF.

A few counts support this clone. The V call is TRBV19, the J call TRBJ2-5; D may be TRBD2 (5 bases). The V and J ends lost 10 bases and 2 bases respectively, with 14 bases between them. Germline V lookup: CDR1 LNHDA, CDR2 SQIVND (reference sequence). The CDR3 is 13 amino acids. DNA for the CDR3: TGTGCCACCCGTGTGAGCGGACAAGAGACCCAGTACTTC. Protein sequence: CATRVSGQETQYF. The entire variable domain, with the rest obtained from reference TRBV19 and TRBJ2-5, is as follows: DGGITQSPKYLFRKEGQNVTLSCEQNLNHDAMYWYRQDPGQGLRLIYYSQIVNDFQKGDIAEGYSVSREKKESFPLTVTSAQKNPTAFYLCATRVSGQETQYFGPGTRLLVL.

The rearrangement uses TRBV28 and TRBJ2-7; the match to TRBD1 covers 9 bases. V trimming: 4 bases; J trimming: 2 bases; junction bases outside the gene matches: 6. This CDR3 has 15 residues. The germline V gene encodes CDR1 MDHEN and CDR2 SYDVKM. CDR3 region: CASSYSRQGAYEQYF. In DNA, the CDR3 is TGTGCCAGCAGTTATTCCAGACAGGGGGCCTACGAGCAGTACTTC.

This clone is a singleton in its sample. This sequence joins TRBV18 and TRBJ2-7, with TRBD2 as a possible D gene (6 bases). In germline, CDR1 is KGHSH, CDR2 LQKENI. The CDR3 loop spans 14 amino acids. V lost 3 bases and J 2 bases, leaving 11 bases between the germline ends. This CDR3 is CASSPGGIPYEQYF. CDR3 nucleotides: TGTGCCAGCTCACCGGGCGGGATCCCCTACGAGCAGTACTTC. The full variable domain, in which reference TRBV18 and TRBJ2-7 provide the parts outside the CDR3, is NAGVMQNPRHLVRRRGQEARLRCSPMKGHSHVYWYRQLPEEGLKFMVYLQKENIIDESGMPKERFSAEFPKEGPSILRIQQVVRGDSAAYFCASSPGGIPYEQYFGPGTRLTVT.

This sequence joins TRBV7-9 and TRBJ2-3; TRBD1 might be the D (5 bases). Between the trimmed V and J ends, which lost 2 bases and 5 bases, there was a span of 11 bases. Per the germline V gene, CDR1 is SEHNR and CDR2 is FQNEAQ (reference sequence). There are 14 residues in the CDR3. The CDR3 reads CASSLRQGIDTQYF. DNA of the CDR3: TGTGCCAGCAGCTTAAGGCAGGGAATAGATACGCAGTATTTT.

This clone was observed a single time. V gene TRBV7-7 combines with J gene TRBJ2-7, with D maybe TRBD1 (7 bases). The CDR3 extends over 15 amino acids. Between the trimmed V and J ends, which lost 5 bases and 0 bases, there was a span of 14 bases. Germline CDR1 and CDR2: SSHAT and FNYEAQ (reference sequence). DNA for the CDR3: TGTGCCAGCAGCGCGGGACAGCCCAACTCCTACGAGCAGTACTTC. It translates to CASSAGQPNSYEQYF.

The J gene is TRBJ2-3, the V gene TRBV5-6, with TRBD2 matching over 9 bases. The CDR3 loop spans 15 amino acids. Germline V lookup: CDR1 SGHDT, CDR2 YYEEEE. With V trimmed by 7 bases and J by 0 bases, 6 bases remained unmatched. The DNA of the CDR3 is TGTGCCAGCCTACTCACTAGCGGGAGCACAGATACGCAGTATTTT. It yields the protein CASLLTSGSTDTQYF.

The rearrangement uses TRBV6-5 and TRBJ1-2, with 8 nucleotides matching TRBD1. The CDR3 is 14 amino acids. J was trimmed by 4 bases and V by 10 bases; bases with no gene match: 11. The germline V gene encodes CDR1 MNHEY and CDR2 SVGAGI. The CDR3 region has the DNA TGTGCCATCCGCCGGGCAGGGGGCTTCTATGGCTACACCTTC. It encodes CAIRRAGGFYGYTF.

V and J are TRBV10-3 and TRBJ2-1; the match to TRBD2 covers 7 bases. The germline gives CDR1 ENHRY, CDR2 SYGVKD. Trimming at V came to 3 bases and at J to 3 bases, leaving 2 bases not matched to a gene. The CDR3 sequence is 14 residues long. In DNA form, the CDR3 reads TGTGCCATCAGTGAAGGGAGGGGCTACAATGAGCAGTTCTTC. Translation: CAISEGRGYNEQFF.

This chain uses TRBV7-3 with TRBJ2-7; 8 bases align to TRBD2. The CDR3 sequence is 12 residues long. CDR1 and CDR2 (germline): SGHTA, FQGTGA. The V and J ends lost 8 bases and 3 bases, in that order; junction bases with no gene match: 3. The CDR3 coding sequence is TGTGCCAGCCCCGGGAGGGTCTACGAGCAGTACTTC. It encodes CASPGRVYEQYF.

The chain employs TRBV5-1 and TRBJ1-2, with 8 bases fitting TRBD1. J lost 4 bases, V lost 0 bases, and 5 bases had no gene match. CDR3 length: 15 amino acids. Looked up from germline, CDR1 is SGHRS and CDR2 is YFSETQ. The DNA of the CDR3 is TGCGCCAGCAGCTTGGGGACAGGGTCTCCCTATGGCTACACCTTC. Its translation: CASSLGTGSPYGYTF.

The chain has TRBV19 and TRBJ1-2, with D tentatively TRBD1 (5 bases). This CDR3 is built from 11 residues. V was clipped by 4 bases and J by 7 bases, with 7 bases between them. Germline V gene lookup returns CDR1 LNHDA and CDR2 SQIVND (reference sequence). The CDR3 DNA reads as TGTGCCAGTAGTACAGGGTTTGGCTACACCTTC. This sequence encodes CASSTGFGYTF. The full variable domain, its missing parts supplied by reference TRBV19 and TRBJ1-2, is DGGITQSPKYLFRKEGQNVTLSCEQNLNHDAMYWYRQDPGQGLRLIYYSQIVNDFQKGDIAEGYSVSREKKESFPLTVTSAQKNPTAFYLCASSTGFGYTFGSGTRLTVV.

This chain links TRBV30 with TRBJ2-1; 9 nucleotides agree with TRBD2. Germline V CDR1 and CDR2: GTSNPN, SVGIG (reference sequence). The CDR3 has 12 residues. V was clipped by 8 bases and J by 8 bases; unmatched bases: 7. The CDR3: CAGSGSMHEQFF. For the CDR3, the DNA is TGTGCCGGTAGCGGGAGCATGCATGAGCAGTTCTTC.

The CDR3 coding sequence is TGTGCCAGCAGTGAACTAGCGGGAGACACAGATACGCAGTATTTT. Amino acids: CASSELAGDTDTQYF. The chain employs TRBV6-1 and TRBJ2-3, with TRBD2 matching 10 bases. V shed 2 bases and J 2 bases; nucleotides not matched to a gene: 1. The CDR3 consists of 15 residues. Germline loops: CDR1 MNHNS, CDR2 SASEGT.

The chain recombines TRBV4-2 with TRBJ1-2, with D maybe TRBD1 (6 bases). The CDR3 extends over 16 amino acids. The V and J ends lost 2 bases and 4 bases respectively, with 17 bases between them. CDR1 is LGHNA, CDR2 YNFKEQ, per germline. This chain's CDR3 is CASSQLGGQMIYGYTF. The CDR3 DNA sequence: TGTGCCAGCAGCCAACTCGGTGGACAGATGATCTATGGCTACACCTTC.

J is TRBJ2-1 and V is TRBV24-1; 11 bases agree with TRBD1. V was pared by 1 base and J by 7 bases, with 5 bases of the junction left unmatched. The CDR3 length is 16 residues. Germline V gives CDR1 KGHDR, CDR2 SFDVKD. This chain's CDR3 is CATSDLGQGAGNEQFF. The CDR3 coding sequence is TGTGCCACCAGTGATTTAGGACAGGGGGCGGGAAATGAGCAGTTCTTC.

This rearrangement joins TRBV6-5 to TRBJ2-1; TRBD1 matches 9 bases. The V and J ends lost 7 bases and 8 bases, in that order; junction bases with no gene match: 6. The CDR3 consists of 13 residues. Germline CDR1 is MNHEY and CDR2 is SVGAGI. In DNA, the CDR3 is TGTGCCAGCATCGGGACAGGGACACATGAGCAGTTCTTC. It encodes CASIGTGTHEQFF.

The chain is built from TRBV4-3 and TRBJ1-1; D gene unclear. Germline values: CDR1 LGHNA, CDR2 YSLEER. Between the trimmed V and J ends, which lost 1 base and 2 bases, there was a span of 14 bases. The CDR3 runs to 16 residues. This CDR3 reads CASSQGSRTQNTEAFF. CDR3 nucleotide sequence: TGCGCCAGCAGCCAAGGAAGTCGGACTCAAAACACTGAAGCTTTCTTT.

Turning to this clone: This sample also contains other DNA sequences that code for the same CDR3. The chain recombines TRBV27 with TRBJ2-1; TRBD2 matches at 11 bases. V was pared by 3 bases and J by 3 bases, with 7 bases of the junction left unmatched. The germline V gene has CDR1 MNHEY and CDR2 SMNVEV (reference sequence). The CDR3 is made up of 17 amino acids. CDR3 DNA: TGTGCCAGCAGTTTGAAGGTGCTAGCGGGAGGCTACAATGAGCAGTTCTTC. This gives the protein CASSLKVLAGGYNEQFF.

The V and J genes are TRBV5-6 and TRBJ2-7, with D tentatively TRBD1 (5 bases). Germline CDR1 and CDR2: SGHDT and YYEEEE. This CDR3 comprises 17 residues. V was clipped by 0 bases and J by 0 bases, with 16 bases between them. CDR3 bases: TGTGCCAGCAGCTTGGCCGCCGGACAAGGATTCTCCTACGAGCAGTACTTC. It codes for CASSLAAGQGFSYEQYF.

V usage is TRBV6-5 and J usage is TRBJ2-2; D is unclear. The V end lost 8 bases, the J end lost 5 bases, and 9 bases lay between the germline ends. The CDR3 has 12 amino acids. Germline CDR1 is MNHEY and CDR2 is SVGAGI. The CDR3 region has the DNA TGTGCCAGCCGAGGAAGTACCGGGGAGCTGTTTTTT. The encoded protein is CASRGSTGELFF.

V and J are TRBV9 and TRBJ2-1, with 7 bases matching TRBD1. Germline CDR1 and CDR2: SGDLS and YYNGEE. Trimming removed 0 bases from V and 5 bases from J; junction bases left unmatched: 5. The CDR3 has 15 amino acids. The CDR3 sequence is CASSVAGGGNNEQFF. The CDR3, as DNA: TGTGCCAGCAGCGTAGCAGGGGGTGGGAACAATGAGCAGTTCTTC.

The chain combines TRBV19 with TRBJ2-3; 15 nucleotides align to TRBD2. Germline V gives CDR1 LNHDA, CDR2 SQIVND (reference sequence). Unmatched junction bases numbered 4, after V lost 4 bases and J lost 2 bases. The CDR3 has 17 amino acids. CDR3 loop: CASSTRTSGRATDTQYF. The CDR3 DNA is TGTGCCAGTAGTACGCGGACTAGCGGGAGGGCCACAGATACGCAGTATTTT.

This rearrangement joins TRBV30 to TRBJ2-1; TRBD2 matches at 10 bases. Looked up from germline, CDR1 is GTSNPN and CDR2 is SVGIG (reference sequence). The CDR3 covers 15 residues. J gave up 4 bases and V 6 bases, and 9 bases lay outside the gene matches. CDR3 DNA: TGTGCCTGTTCCCCCGGGACTAGCGAATACAATGAGCAGTTCTTC. Translated: CACSPGTSEYNEQFF.

The chain combines TRBV6-5 with TRBJ2-5; a possible D gene is TRBD1 (6 bases). V was shortened by 7 bases and J by 1 base, with 10 bases between the two germline ends. The CDR3 is 13 residues long. From germline, CDR1 is MNHEY and CDR2 SVGAGI. CDR3: CASKAGAQETQYF. The CDR3 DNA reads TGTGCCAGCAAGGCAGGGGCCCAAGAGACCCAGTACTTC.

The chain joins TRBV6-2 or TRBV6-3 to TRBJ2-1; D might be TRBD2 (6 bases). Trimming shortened V by 0 bases and J by 7 bases, and 10 bases separated the two germline ends. Germline V gene data show CDR1 as MNHEY and CDR2 as SVGEGT. The CDR3 loop spans 14 amino acids. CDR3 sequence reads: CASSYSEGLNEQFF. The DNA for the CDR3 is TGTGCCAGCAGTTACTCGGAGGGCCTGAATGAGCAGTTCTTC.

J is TRBJ1-1 and V is TRBV18; 11 bases align to TRBD1. The ends lost 5 bases at V and 4 bases at J; junction bases unmatched: 3. This CDR3 spans 14 amino acids. Looked up from germline, CDR1 is KGHSH and CDR2 is LQKENI. The CDR3 DNA reads as TGTGCCAGCTCAGGGACAGGGGGGAGCACTGAAGCTTTCTTT. Its protein product is CASSGTGGSTEAFF.

The V and J genes are TRBV5-4 and TRBJ2-5; D might be TRBD1 (5 bases). Germline CDR1 reads SGHNT; CDR2 reads YYREEE (reference sequence). The CDR3 loop spans 14 amino acids. Trimming took off 0 bases at V and 4 bases at J, with 10 bases between the two ends. The CDR3 loop reads CASSLAKGPETQYF. DNA of the CDR3: TGTGCCAGCAGCTTGGCCAAGGGGCCAGAGACCCAGTACTTC.